These 21 T cell receptor beta chains were all obtained from the same sample, sequenced in a study of beta chain features in type 1 diabetes. Which antigens these TCRs recognize remains unknown. Regarding the study as a whole: When Type 1 diabetes patients were examined, their TCRB CDR3s proved moderately but significantly shorter in all four CD4+ subsets.

cDNA synthesis used the whole RNA isolate, giving expressed TCRB sequences. Sequenced by immunoSEQ multiplex PCR; TCRdb stores in-frame clones only, minus some. The top ten clones hold around 0.022% of a sample with approximately 730,000 clones, 10% to 15% of them seen once. What was sequenced was naive CD4+ T cells from blood. The receptors shown here come from a man between 18 and 35 years old with type 1 diabetes.

This clone was counted a few times. V is TRBV2 and J is TRBJ1-1, with a possible D match to TRBD1 (6 bases). Per the germline V gene, CDR1 is SNHLY and CDR2 is FYNNEI. V was trimmed by 5 bases and J by 5 bases, leaving 12 bases between them. The CDR3 length is 13 residues. For the CDR3, the DNA is TGTGCCAGCAGTACAACAGGGAAAACTGAAGCTTTCTTT. Translated, it gives CASSTTGKTEAFF.

The rearrangement links TRBV7-9 to TRBJ2-7; the match to TRBD1 covers 11 bases. Per germline, CDR1 SEHNR and CDR2 FQNEAQ (reference sequence). After removal of 5 bases from V and 5 bases from J, the junction contained 8 bases not matched to a gene. The CDR3 totals 15 residues. The CDR3 is CASSTLGQGANEQYF. The CDR3 DNA sequence: TGTGCCAGCAGCACACTAGGACAGGGGGCGAACGAGCAGTACTTC.

This clone turned up a few times. CDR3 nucleotide sequence: TGTGCCAGCAGCTTCGGTGGGGAGCTGTTTTTT. Translation: CASSFGGELFF. This chain connects TRBV7-9 to TRBJ2-2, with no clear D. The CDR3 loop spans 11 amino acids. From germline, CDR1 is SEHNR and CDR2 FQNEAQ (reference sequence). V lost 3 bases to trimming and J lost 8 bases, with 4 bases between them.

This clone was seen a handful of times. The DNA for the CDR3 is TGTGCCAGCAGTACCGGGACAGCTTCCTACGAGCAGTACTTC. Translated, it gives CASSTGTASYEQYF. The chain recombines TRBV6-5 with TRBJ2-7; TRBD1 aligns across 7 bases. The CDR3 length is 14 residues. The germline CDR1 and CDR2 sequences are MNHEY and SVGAGI. Unmatched junction bases numbered 5, after V lost 5 bases and J lost 1 base.

Only a few counts were recorded for this clone. The V and J genes are TRBV5-4 and TRBJ2-1; 11 bases match TRBD2. This CDR3 spans 16 amino acids. Germline V gene sequence: CDR1 SGHNT, CDR2 YYREEE (reference sequence). Germline trimming cut 2 bases from V and 7 bases from J; bases unmatched to any gene: 8. The CDR3 protein is CASSLGLAGPRNEQFF. The CDR3 DNA reads as TGTGCCAGCAGCTTAGGACTAGCGGGTCCACGGAATGAGCAGTTCTTC.

This rearrangement joins TRBV7-3 to TRBJ2-5, with D possibly being TRBD1 (6 bases). The germline V gene encodes CDR1 SGHTA and CDR2 FQGTGA. CDR3 size: 13 residues. V shed 6 bases and J shed 1 base, with 9 bases lying between them. The CDR3 DNA sequence: TGTGCCAGCAGTGACAGGCGCCAAGAGACCCAGTACTTC. Translation: CASSDRRQETQYF.

The sample holds a few counts of this clone. The rearrangement joins TRBV19 to TRBJ2-3; D is perhaps TRBD2 (5 bases). With 3 bases removed from V and 6 bases from J, the gap between germline ends came to 19 bases. The CDR3 runs 16 residues. Germline CDR1 reads LNHDA; CDR2 reads SQIVND (reference sequence). The CDR3 is CASSMARKQPGDTQYF. Written as DNA, the CDR3 is TGTGCCAGTAGTATGGCAAGAAAACAACCGGGGGATACGCAGTATTTT.

The genes are TRBV19 and TRBJ2-1; possibly TRBD1 for D (5 bases). Germline CDR1 reads LNHDA; CDR2 reads SQIVND (reference sequence). V was pared by 2 bases and J by 0 bases, with 8 bases between. The CDR3 contains 15 residues. The CDR3 coding sequence is TGTGCCAGTAGTATATCAGGGATCTCCTACAATGAGCAGTTCTTC. Protein sequence: CASSISGISYNEQFF.

As regards this clone: The sample has other DNA sequences that encode this CDR3 too. V and J are TRBV2 and TRBJ2-5, with D perhaps matching TRBD1 (5 bases). Germline values: CDR1 SNHLY, CDR2 FYNNEI. The CDR3 covers 13 residues. V dropped 2 bases and J dropped 5 bases, with 9 bases sitting between them. DNA of the CDR3: TGTGCCAGCAGTGAAAGCCCAGGGGAGACCCAGTACTTC. The encoded protein is CASSESPGETQYF.

This clone was detected a few times. The gene calls are TRBV18 and TRBJ1-1; no clear D. The CDR3 runs 14 residues. Trimming shortened V by 8 bases and J by 3 bases, and 16 bases separated the two germline ends. Looked up from germline, CDR1 is KGHSH and CDR2 is LQKENI. This CDR3 is CASLPLAGDTEAFF. The CDR3 DNA sequence: TGTGCCAGCCTACCCTTGGCAGGCGACACTGAAGCTTTCTTT.

The chain employs TRBV5-1 and TRBJ2-1; no clear D. Germline loops: CDR1 SGHRS, CDR2 YFSETQ. The ends were cut back, 4 bases at V and 0 bases at J, with 8 bases in the middle. The CDR3 has 14 amino acids. The CDR3 loop is CASSIGSSYNEQFF. The CDR3 nucleotides read TGCGCCAGCAGCATAGGTAGCTCCTACAATGAGCAGTTCTTC.

This clone was counted between two and nine times. This rearrangement joins TRBV6-1 to TRBJ2-3; perhaps TRBD1 as D (5 bases). V dropped 3 bases and J dropped 6 bases, with 16 bases sitting between them. CDR1 MNHNS and CDR2 SASEGT come from the germline V gene. The CDR3 consists of 15 residues. This chain's CDR3 is CASSDSQRGADTQYF. The CDR3 DNA follows: TGTGCCAGCAGTGATTCCCAGCGTGGGGCGGATACGCAGTATTTT.

This clone came up a few times. This chain joins TRBV5-6 and TRBJ1-1, with 9 positions matching TRBD1. This CDR3 has 14 amino acids. V shed 4 bases and J 7 bases; nucleotides not matched to a gene: 8. Germline V gene lookup returns CDR1 SGHDT and CDR2 YYEEEE. CDR3 amino acids: CASSGTGGRREAFF. In DNA form, the CDR3 reads TGTGCCAGCAGCGGAACAGGGGGCCGCCGTGAAGCTTTCTTT.

The gene calls are TRBV15 and TRBJ2-4; a possible D gene is TRBD2 (5 bases). Germline V gene data show CDR1 as LNHNV and CDR2 as YYDKDF (reference sequence). This CDR3 spans 12 amino acids. Trimming removed 0 bases from V and 13 bases from J, with 10 bases in between. In DNA, the CDR3 is TGTGCCACCAGCAGAGATGGGAGACGGCAGTACTTC. Amino acids: CATSRDGRRQYF.

This clone occurred a few times. The chain recombines TRBV10-3 with TRBJ1-3; a weak D match, TRBD1 (5 bases). This CDR3 comprises 14 residues. V lost 6 bases, J lost 2 bases, and 11 bases lay in between. Germline assignment: CDR1 ENHRY and CDR2 SYGVKD. The chain's CDR3 is CAIRQEEAGNTIYF. The CDR3 region has the DNA TGTGCCATCAGACAGGAAGAGGCTGGAAACACCATATATTTT.

This clone was observed a handful of times. V is TRBV27 and J is TRBJ2-1; perhaps TRBD2 as D (6 bases). CDR1 and CDR2 from the germline V gene are MNHEY and SMNVEV (reference sequence). This CDR3 region has 13 residues. The V end lost 5 bases, the J end lost 10 bases, and 15 bases lay between the germline ends. The DNA for the CDR3 is TGTGCCAGCAGTACCGGGACTCCAGGCGAGCAGTTCTTC. Translated, it gives CASSTGTPGEQFF.

This chain uses TRBV5-1 with TRBJ2-1, with D perhaps assigned TRBD1 or TRBD2 (5 bases each). With 3 bases removed from V and 8 bases from J, the gap between germline ends came to 18 bases. The germline gives CDR1 SGHRS, CDR2 YFSETQ. CDR3 size: 15 residues. CDR3 sequence: CASSSHRDPEDEQFF. CDR3 nucleotide sequence: TGCGCCAGCAGCTCCCACCGGGACCCCGAAGATGAGCAGTTCTTC. The variable domain in full, completed from reference TRBV5-1 and TRBJ2-1, reads KAGVTQTPRYLIKTRGQQVTLSCSPISGHRSVSWYQQTPGQGLQFLFEYFSETQRNKGNFPGRFSGRQFSNSRSEMNVSTLELGDSALYLCASSSHRDPEDEQFFGPGTRLTVL.

V gene TRBV14 combines with J gene TRBJ2-3, with D possibly TRBD1 on 7 matching bases. The CDR3 has 16 amino acids. The germline gives CDR1 SGHDN, CDR2 FVKESK. Trimming removed 0 bases at V and 4 bases at J, with 14 bases between. Here the CDR3 reads CASSQEGLRGADTQYF. Written as DNA, the CDR3 is TGTGCCAGCAGCCAAGAAGGTCTCAGGGGGGCAGATACGCAGTATTTT. The full variable domain, in which reference TRBV14 and TRBJ2-3 provide the parts outside the CDR3, is EAGVTQFPSHSVIEKGQTVTLRCDPISGHDNLYWYRRVMGKEIKFLLHFVKESKQDESGMPNNRFLAERTGGTYSTLKVQPAELEDSGVYFCASSQEGLRGADTQYFGPGTRLTVL.

This clone was seen a handful of times. The gene calls are TRBV27 and TRBJ1-2, with D perhaps matching TRBD1 (5 bases). The CDR3 is 15 residues long. The V and J ends lost 2 bases and 2 bases respectively, with 12 bases between them. Germline assignment: CDR1 MNHEY and CDR2 SMNVEV (reference sequence). CDR3 sequence reads: CASSLAAGLNYGYTF. In DNA form, the CDR3 reads TGTGCCAGCAGTTTAGCGGCAGGGCTCAACTATGGCTACACCTTC.

The chain is built from TRBV5-4 and TRBJ2-5; 7 nucleotides align to TRBD1. From germline, CDR1 is SGHNT and CDR2 YYREEE (reference sequence). V shed 0 bases, J shed 2 bases, and the junction held 7 bases outside the gene matches. This CDR3 contains 16 residues. As DNA, the CDR3 is TGTGCCAGCAGCTTGGCCCCGGGACAGCGACAAGAGACCCAGTACTTC. Residues: CASSLAPGQRQETQYF.

The J gene is TRBJ2-2, the V gene TRBV5-4; possibly TRBD2 for D (5 bases). The length of the CDR3 is 15 residues. V lost 4 bases and J lost 7, with 17 bases in between. Germline CDR1 and CDR2: SGHNT and YYREEE (reference sequence). This CDR3 reads CASSVGGRTIGELFF. The CDR3 DNA sequence: TGTGCCAGCAGCGTCGGAGGCAGAACGATCGGGGAGCTGTTTTTT.